This is a list of T cell receptor beta chains from one sample in a study of cytomegalovirus exposure and HLA in healthy donors. Data came from immunoSEQ multiplex PCR; TCRdb stores just in-frame clones and leaves some out. This sample has 65,000 to 95,000 clones, with 65% to 80% found just once. The sequencing sample was made of PBMCs. The receptors originated from a young man in good health and CMV-seronegative. The CDR3 runs from the conserved cysteine through the conserved F or W. Fields, in order: D gene, J gene, V gene, clone size, CDR3 DNA, CDR3 protein. D genes are given only for firm matches. Some rows have no size entry. The others give once, few or many, or a class for an expanded clone.

d_gene: NA
j_gene: TRBJ1-5
v_gene: TRBV30
abundance: NA
CDR3nt: TGTGCCTGGAGCAGGGAAGCCAATCAGCCCCAGCATTTT
CDR3aa: CAWSREANQPQHF

d_gene: NA
j_gene: TRBJ1-4
v_gene: TRBV19
abundance: NA
CDR3nt: TGTGCCAGTAGTAGACGCCCTAACACCGGGACATTTAATGAAAAACTGTTTTTT
CDR3aa: CASSRRPNTGTFNEKLFF

d_gene: TRBD1
j_gene: TRBJ1-1
v_gene: TRBV20-1
abundance: NA
CDR3nt: TGCAGTGCTAGCCAGGGGGCTGAAGCTTTCTTT
CDR3aa: CSASQGAEAFF

d_gene: NA
j_gene: TRBJ2-7
v_gene: TRBV2
abundance: NA
CDR3nt: TGTGCCAGCAAAGCGACTGTAACCTCCTACGAGCAGTACTTC
CDR3aa: CASKATVTSYEQYF

d_gene: TRBD2
j_gene: TRBJ2-2
v_gene: TRBV2
abundance: NA
CDR3nt: TGTGCCAGCAACCCGGGGGGTAGGGAGCTGTTTTTT
CDR3aa: CASNPGGRELFF

d_gene: TRBD1
j_gene: TRBJ1-2
v_gene: TRBV29-1
abundance: NA
CDR3nt: TGCAGCGTTGAAAAGGGGACAGGGAACTATGGCTACACCTTC
CDR3aa: CSVEKGTGNYGYTF

d_gene: TRBD1
j_gene: TRBJ2-2
v_gene: TRBV4-1
abundance: NA
CDR3nt: TGCGCCAGCAGCGACAGGGCGAACACCGGGGAGCTGTTTTTT
CDR3aa: CASSDRANTGELFF

d_gene: NA
j_gene: TRBJ2-7
v_gene: TRBV6-1
abundance: NA
CDR3nt: TGTGCCAGCAGTGAAGAGACAGGCACCGGCTACGAGCAGTACTTC
CDR3aa: CASSEETGTGYEQYF

d_gene: TRBD2
j_gene: TRBJ2-7
v_gene: TRBV10-3
abundance: NA
CDR3nt: TGTGCGACGATGCGGGGGGGTGTAGGGCAGTACTTC
CDR3aa: CATMRGGVGQYF

d_gene: TRBD1
j_gene: TRBJ2-5
v_gene: TRBV7-2
abundance: NA
CDR3nt: TGTGCCAGCAGCTACGACAGGGGGCGCGTGGAGACCCAGTACTTC
CDR3aa: CASSYDRGRVETQYF

d_gene: TRBD2
j_gene: TRBJ2-1
v_gene: TRBV5-4
abundance: NA
CDR3nt: TGTGCCAGCAGCTTGGGGGTAGCGGGAGGGGGCAACAATGAGCAGTTCTTC
CDR3aa: CASSLGVAGGGNNEQFF

d_gene: NA
j_gene: TRBJ1-3
v_gene: TRBV5-4
abundance: NA
CDR3nt: TGTGCCAGCAGCTTGGCCGGCAGGGACACCCGAAACACCATATATTTT
CDR3aa: CASSLAGRDTRNTIYF

d_gene: NA
j_gene: TRBJ2-7
v_gene: TRBV10-3
abundance: NA
CDR3nt: TGTGCCATCAGTGAGTCGCTAGCGAACTACGAGCAGTACTTC
CDR3aa: CAISESLANYEQYF

d_gene: NA
j_gene: TRBJ2-1
v_gene: TRBV1
abundance: few
CDR3nt: TGCACCAGCCCTTCCCGGGACTTTCGTATCCCTCCCGGTTACAATGAGCAGTTCTTC
CDR3aa: CTSPSRDFRIPPGYNEQFF

d_gene: TRBD2
j_gene: TRBJ2-1
v_gene: TRBV6-6
abundance: once
CDR3nt: TGTGCCAGCAGTTACTCAGCTAGCGGGTACAATGAGCAGTTCTTC
CDR3aa: CASSYSASGYNEQFF

d_gene: NA
j_gene: TRBJ1-4
v_gene: TRBV4-2
abundance: NA
CDR3nt: TGTGCCAGCAGCCGATGGGACTCCAGAAATGAAAAACTGTTTTTT
CDR3aa: CASSRWDSRNEKLFF

d_gene: TRBD2
j_gene: TRBJ2-7
v_gene: TRBV9
abundance: NA
CDR3nt: TGTGCCAGCAGTCAAGGTGCTAGCGGGGGCTACGAGCAGTACTTC
CDR3aa: CASSQGASGGYEQYF

d_gene: NA
j_gene: TRBJ1-3
v_gene: TRBV9
abundance: few
CDR3nt: TGTGCCAGCAGCGACACAGGTTTGGTCTCTGGAAACACCATATATTTT
CDR3aa: CASSDTGLVSGNTIYF

d_gene: NA
j_gene: TRBJ1-4
v_gene: TRBV30
abundance: NA
CDR3nt: TGTGCCCGGGGGGGCGGAGGAGCGGCCGAAAAACTGTTTTTT
CDR3aa: CARGGGGAAEKLFF

d_gene: TRBD2
j_gene: TRBJ2-5
v_gene: TRBV4-1
abundance: NA
CDR3nt: TGCGCCAGCAGCCAACAGACTAGCGTCCAAGAGACCCAGTACTTC
CDR3aa: CASSQQTSVQETQYF

d_gene: TRBD2
j_gene: TRBJ2-5
v_gene: TRBV7-9
abundance: NA
CDR3nt: TGTGCCAGCAGCTTCAGTCGGCTAGCGGGAGGGGGAAGCGAGACCCAGTACTTC
CDR3aa: CASSFSRLAGGGSETQYF

d_gene: TRBD2
j_gene: TRBJ2-2
v_gene: TRBV2
abundance: NA
CDR3nt: TGTGCCAGCAGTGGGGTCGGGGGGGCCCCCGGGGAGCTGTTTTTT
CDR3aa: CASSGVGGAPGELFF

d_gene: TRBD1
j_gene: TRBJ1-2
v_gene: TRBV28
abundance: NA
CDR3nt: TGTGCCAGCAGCTCCCAGGGGGCCAGCACCTATGGCTACACCTTC
CDR3aa: CASSSQGASTYGYTF

d_gene: TRBD1
j_gene: TRBJ1-1
v_gene: TRBV5-5
abundance: NA
CDR3nt: TGTGCCAGCAGCTTGGCGGGACAGGGTCTCTCTGAAGCTTTCTTT
CDR3aa: CASSLAGQGLSEAFF

d_gene: NA
j_gene: TRBJ2-7
v_gene: TRBV5-6
abundance: NA
CDR3nt: TGTGCCAGCAGCTTGTTGGGGGCTGGCGCCTACGAGCAGTACTTC
CDR3aa: CASSLLGAGAYEQYF

d_gene: NA
j_gene: TRBJ1-2
v_gene: TRBV28
abundance: NA
CDR3nt: TGTGCCAGCACCCAACGGGGAGACTATGGCTACACCTTC
CDR3aa: CASTQRGDYGYTF

d_gene: NA
j_gene: TRBJ2-4
v_gene: TRBV28
abundance: NA
CDR3nt: TGTGCCAGCAGTTTGATCGGGGGGCGAGGTGGAAACATTCAGTACTTC
CDR3aa: CASSLIGGRGGNIQYF

d_gene: TRBD2
j_gene: TRBJ2-7
v_gene: TRBV27
abundance: NA
CDR3nt: TGTGCCAGCAGTTTTAGTGGGCGGGAGGCATACGAGCAGTACTTC
CDR3aa: CASSFSGREAYEQYF

d_gene: TRBD1
j_gene: TRBJ2-5
v_gene: TRBV6-5
abundance: NA
CDR3nt: TGTGCCAGCAGTTACGGGGACAGGGGGAGCCGGGAGACCCAGTACTTC
CDR3aa: CASSYGDRGSRETQYF

d_gene: TRBD1
j_gene: TRBJ1-2
v_gene: TRBV4-3
abundance: NA
CDR3nt: TGCGCCAGCAGCGGACCGGGACAGGGGAACTATGGCTACACCTTC
CDR3aa: CASSGPGQGNYGYTF

d_gene: TRBD2
j_gene: TRBJ2-7
v_gene: TRBV29-1
abundance: NA
CDR3nt: TGCAGCGTTGAAGGGGTAGCGGGAGAAGGTTACGAGCAGTACTTC
CDR3aa: CSVEGVAGEGYEQYF

d_gene: NA
j_gene: TRBJ2-7
v_gene: TRBV5-8
abundance: few
CDR3nt: TGTGCCAGCAGCGGGGCCCCACATGTTTGGCGGACCTACGAGCAGTACTTC
CDR3aa: CASSGAPHVWRTYEQYF